These 18 T cell receptor beta chains share one sample of origin, sequenced in a study of pediatric ulcerative colitis. The assay was immunoSEQ multiplex PCR, and TCRdb's table has in-frame clones only and misses some. The data show tens of thousands of clones, with roughly nine tenths seen just once and approximately 3.7% held by the top ten. Sequencing was carried out using blood. The receptors were gathered from a boy aged 10-17 years with severe ulcerative colitis.

The chain carries TRBV5-1 and TRBJ1-4; no reliable D call. CDR3 length equals 15 residues. CDR1 and CDR2 from the germline V gene are SGHRS and YFSETQ. V was shortened by 1 base and J by 3 bases, with 10 bases between the two germline ends. The CDR3 coding sequence is TGCGCCAGCAGCTTGTTGGGAACCCCTAATGAAAAACTGTTTTTT. Encoded protein: CASSLLGTPNEKLFF.

The gene calls are TRBV6-1 and TRBJ1-4, with D uncertain. Germline CDR1 MNHNS, CDR2 SASEGT. Trimming cost V 2 bases and J 11 bases, with 9 bases left between them. The CDR3 length is 12 residues. CDR3 loop: CASSEKERKLFF. Written as DNA, the CDR3 is TGTGCCAGCAGTGAAAAAGAGAGGAAACTGTTTTTT.

This chain joins TRBV5-6 and TRBJ2-2; D tentatively fits TRBD1 or TRBD2 (5 bases each). Trimming took 0 bases from V and 4 from J, leaving 10 bases between them. The CDR3 contains 15 residues. In germline, CDR1 is SGHDT, CDR2 YYEEEE. The CDR3 here is CASSLVGAGTGELFF. As DNA, the CDR3 is TGTGCCAGCAGCTTGGTCGGGGCGGGCACCGGGGAGCTGTTTTTT.

The chain combines TRBV11-2 with TRBJ2-2; no clear D. V lost 4 bases, J lost 6 bases, and 9 bases lay in between. Germline CDR1 reads SGHAT; CDR2 reads FQNNGV. There are 13 residues in the CDR3. This chain's CDR3 is CASSSSVPGELFF. In DNA, the CDR3 is TGTGCCAGCAGCTCCTCGGTCCCCGGGGAGCTGTTTTTT.

The chain has TRBV4-1 and TRBJ2-7, with no clear D. Trimming took 4 bases from V and 2 from J, leaving 12 bases between them. CDR1 MGHRA and CDR2 YSYEKL come from the germline V gene. This CDR3 has 14 amino acids. The CDR3 sequence: CASSREVQTYEQYF. The CDR3 DNA reads as TGCGCCAGCAGCCGAGAGGTACAGACCTACGAGCAGTACTTC.

The J gene is TRBJ2-7, the V gene TRBV19; no definite D call. The CDR3 contains 11 residues. Trimming stripped 8 bases from V and 6 bases from J, with 11 bases between. Germline CDR1 LNHDA, CDR2 SQIVND (reference sequence). In DNA, the CDR3 is TGTGCCAGTTCGTCGTTATTCGAGCAGTACTTC. Translating it yields CASSSLFEQYF.

The rearrangement joins TRBV2 to TRBJ1-1; D is perhaps TRBD1 (5 bases). Germline V gene data show CDR1 as SNHLY and CDR2 as FYNNEI. V was pared by 5 bases and J by 4 bases, with 14 bases between. This CDR3 has 14 residues. CDR3 nucleotide sequence: TGTGCCAGCAGTACACAGAAGGGGCTCACTGAAGCTTTCTTT. As protein: CASSTQKGLTEAFF.

The chain uses TRBV5-1 and TRBJ2-7; D may be TRBD1 or TRBD2 (5 bases each). Germline-derived CDR1 and CDR2 are SGHRS and YFSETQ. V lost 3 bases to trimming and J lost 7 bases, with 20 bases between them. The CDR3 runs to 15 residues. DNA of the CDR3: TGCGCCAGCAGCTGGGGCGGAGTGGGGGTGAGAGAGCAGTACTTC. Translated: CASSWGGVGVREQYF. Together with reference TRBV5-1 and TRBJ2-7, the CDR3 gives the full variable domain: KAGVTQTPRYLIKTRGQQVTLSCSPISGHRSVSWYQQTPGQGLQFLFEYFSETQRNKGNFPGRFSGRQFSNSRSEMNVSTLELGDSALYLCASSWGGVGVREQYFGPGTRLTVT.

This chain connects TRBV10-3 to TRBJ2-3; D possibly corresponds to TRBD2 (6 bases). Germline values: CDR1 ENHRY, CDR2 SYGVKD. V gave up 4 bases and J gave up 3 bases, with 14 bases separating them. The CDR3 extends over 15 amino acids. The CDR3 sequence is CAISVSGDNTDTQYF. In DNA, the CDR3 is TGTGCCATCAGTGTCTCGGGAGATAATACAGATACGCAGTATTTT.

This sequence joins TRBV10-2 and TRBJ2-1; D may correspond to TRBD1 or TRBD2 (5 bases each). Per the germline V gene, CDR1 is WSHSY and CDR2 is SAAADI. The CDR3 has 15 residues. Trimming shortened V by 3 bases and J by 9 bases, and 18 bases separated the two germline ends. The CDR3 sequence is CASSDPGARAGEQFF. The CDR3 DNA sequence: TGCGCCAGCAGTGACCCCGGGGCCCGGGCCGGTGAGCAGTTCTTC.

CDR3 sequence (DNA): TGTGCCAGCAGTTACTATACAGGGGTCGGCGACGAGCAGTACTTC. It is translated as CASSYYTGVGDEQYF. The chain combines TRBV7-2 with TRBJ2-7; 7 bases are a match to TRBD1. This CDR3 has 15 residues. Germline V gives CDR1 SGHTA, CDR2 FQGNSA. J gave up 5 bases and V 6 bases, and 13 bases lay outside the gene matches.

This sequence joins TRBV18 and TRBJ1-1; 7 positions agree with TRBD1. Germline trimming cut 6 bases from V and 1 base from J; bases unmatched to any gene: 11. Germline V lookup: CDR1 KGHSH, CDR2 LQKENI. This CDR3 region has 16 residues. In nucleotides, the CDR3 is TGTGCCAGCTCCCTTCAACCGACAGGGTCGAACACTGAAGCTTTCTTT. Translating it yields CASSLQPTGSNTEAFF.

This chain uses TRBV19 with TRBJ2-7; D might be TRBD1 (5 bases). CDR1 is LNHDA, CDR2 SQIVND, per germline (reference sequence). Trimming stripped 7 bases from V and 3 bases from J, with 16 bases between. The CDR3 consists of 14 residues. CDR3 region: CASTNGAGNYEQYF. The CDR3 DNA reads TGTGCCAGTACCAATGGGGCAGGGAACTACGAGCAGTACTTC.

V is TRBV4-3 and J is TRBJ2-1; D is tentatively TRBD1 or TRBD2 (5 bases each). Trimming stripped 0 bases from V and 7 bases from J, with 16 bases between. This CDR3 has 16 amino acids. Germline-derived CDR1 and CDR2 are LGHNA and YSLEER. Here the CDR3 DNA reads TGCGCCAGCAGCCAAGATTCGGTCGACTGGGGGAATGAGCAGTTCTTC. It specifies CASSQDSVDWGNEQFF.

CDR3 nucleotides: TGTGCCAGCAGCCCCGGGGCGGCAGATACGCAGTATTTT. This codes for CASSPGAADTQYF. This sequence joins TRBV18 and TRBJ2-3, with D perhaps matching TRBD1 or TRBD2 (5 bases each). The CDR3 runs 13 residues. CDR1 and CDR2 from the germline V gene are KGHSH and LQKENI. The V end was cut by 8 bases, the J end by 4 bases, with 13 bases between.

The chain uses TRBV13 and TRBJ1-1; D call uncertain. The germline gives CDR1 PRHDT, CDR2 FYEKMQ (reference sequence). V lost 3 bases and J 5 bases, leaving 7 bases between the germline ends. This CDR3 has 12 residues. The CDR3 DNA sequence: TGTGCCAGCAGCTTTGGCGGGACTGAAGCTTTCTTT. Residues: CASSFGGTEAFF.

The table lists this clone with a count of one. The CDR3 DNA is TGTGCCAGCAGCCCCGGGACTAGCGCAAACAATGAGCAGTTCTTC. It is translated as CASSPGTSANNEQFF. The chain employs TRBV7-2 and TRBJ2-1; 10 nucleotides match TRBD2. Looked up from germline, CDR1 is SGHTA and CDR2 is FQGNSA. This CDR3 comprises 15 residues. V trimming: 5 bases; J trimming: 5 bases; junction bases outside the gene matches: 6.

The gene calls are TRBV4-1 and TRBJ1-2; D is unclear. Trimming shortened V by 1 base and J by 7 bases, and 19 bases separated the two germline ends. Looked up from germline, CDR1 is MGHRA and CDR2 is YSYEKL. The CDR3 sequence is 16 residues long. The CDR3 is CASSQGWELRKGGYTF. The CDR3 DNA follows: TGCGCCAGCAGCCAAGGATGGGAGTTGAGAAAGGGTGGCTACACCTTC.